This T cell receptor beta chain was documented in a study of regulatory T cells in long-lasting Graves disease listed by TCRdb under 2021. Broadly, across the study: To count as having persistent Graves' disease, a patient had to have received antithyroid drug treatment for over 5 years with TSH receptor autoantibodies remaining persistently positive. This study used TCR sequencing and RNA sequencing of peripheral blood to compare persistent Graves' disease patients against newly diagnosed Graves' disease patients. The study was registered as a clinical trial and conducted in China. TCR sequencing covered 13 persistent and 20 or so newly diagnosed Graves' disease patients, around 35 samples in total. On average, persistent Graves' disease patients in the clinical cohort had been on antithyroid drugs for around ten years.

The library was obtained by multiplex PCR. The sample was run on an Illumina HiSeq 4000. TCR beta libraries were built with iRepertoire HTBI primers and Arm-PCR amplification of CDR3 regions. PCR products were gel purified before sequencing. The authors processed their data as follows. A total of fewer than 70 TRBV and under 15 TRBJ segments were identified across samples and were used for gene usage analysis of CDR3 amino acid clonotypes. COPE and FqMerger were used to merge filtered high-quality paired reads into contigs. BLAST was used to align contigs to IMGT TRBV, TRBD and TRBJ reference genes, with CDR3 defined following IMGT. Highly expanded clones were defined as clonotypes with a frequency above 0.1%. Shannon entropy served as the measure of repertoire diversity, while the Gini coefficient captured V-J evenness. A clonotype found in more than one individual was treated as public. TCRdb took the public reads, trimmed them with fastp at Q25, ran MiXCR for clone calling and kept in-frame beta chains. Rows are combined by CDR3 protein, so each entry shows the most common genes and DNA. These V and J calls originate from TCRdb's pipeline instead of the authors' own analysis. The sample contains about 460,000 distinct CDR3 sequences, approximately 23% of them found a single time. Around 12% of the sample rests with the top ten.

Germline trimming: 6 bases from V, 6 bases from J; junction bases outside gene matches: 7. The germline V gene sets CDR1 to SNHLY and CDR2 to FYNNEI. The CDR3 contains 13 residues, cysteine and phenylalanine counted. The kept DNA is CDR3 alone, 39 bases in frame from the first base. The paper's findings and limits, for the study overall: Sequencing and analysis were restricted to the TCR beta chain. As a limitation, the authors acknowledged that the small sample size may reduce accuracy. TRBV28, TRBJ1-2 and TRBJ2-5 were preferentially used in persistent disease, while TRBV20-1 and TRBJ2-1 were favored in newly diagnosed disease. Only peripheral blood was studied, because thyroid tissue, the primary lesion, was inaccessible. Compared with newly diagnosed patients, persistent Graves' disease patients had lower TCR Shannon entropy and fewer highly expanded clones, which suggests clonal expansion. Patients with persistent disease shared more public clonotypes (approximately 2,500) than newly diagnosed patients did (966).

This sample's time point label indicates: persistent/refractory GD, antithyroid drugs over 5 years with positive TRAb. For both TCR sequencing and RNA sequencing, RNA was extracted from PBMCs using TRIzol. The diagnosis of Graves' disease followed American Thyroid Association guidelines. Recruitment of patients was carried out at an endocrinology department in Xi'an, China. From each patient, about 9.7 milliliters of peripheral blood was collected into an EDTA anticoagulant tube. Ficoll Paque Plus density gradient separation was used to isolate PBMCs, and no further T cell sorting was performed. RNA quality was checked with an Agilent 2100 Bioanalyzer and agarose gel, and concentration with a NanoDrop 2000. This clonotype was seen repeatedly, ten times or more. What antigen it recognizes has not been identified. The input lacks base qualities; no much larger clone sits a single base away.

This TCR was sampled from a female donor with Graves disease. Recombination connected TRBV2 to TRBJ2-7; the junction holds 8 bases that match TRBD1. Sequenced here: peripheral blood mononuclear cells (PBMCs), sampled when the disease was refractory, from a patient treated with antithyroid drugs. The DNA is as follows: TGTGCCAGCAGAAGGACAGGGCTGGGCGAGCAGTACTTC. The encoded protein is CASRRTGLGEQYF.